The rows below give T cell receptor beta chains drawn from one sample of a study of blood T cell repertoires in COVID-19. Libraries were prepared by immunoSEQ multiplex PCR; TCRdb keeps only in-frame clonotypes and omits some of them. The profile shows about 260,000 clones, about 89% of them singletons. Source material: peripheral blood. The receptor source for this set is a man in his forties who had recovered from COVID-19. The CDR3 runs from the conserved cysteine through the conserved F or W. A D gene is named only where the DNA matches it firmly.

CASSPDGVSYNEQFF	TGTGCCAGCAGCCCCGACGGAGTCTCCTACAATGAGCAGTTCTTC	TRBV7-7	TRBJ2-1	.
CASSPTGVGNTIYF	TGTGCCAGCTCACCGACAGGGGTTGGAAACACCATATATTTT	TRBV18	TRBJ1-3	TRBD1
CASSLGLAGDGYEQYF	TGCGCCAGCAGCTTGGGACTAGCGGGAGACGGTTACGAGCAGTACTTC	TRBV5-1	TRBJ2-7	TRBD2
CASTPSYNEQFF	TGTGCCAGCACCCCCAGCTACAATGAGCAGTTCTTC	TRBV12-3/TRBV12-4	TRBJ2-1	.
CASSNSGRGADTQYF	TGTGCCAGCAGTAACTCCGGGAGAGGCGCAGATACGCAGTATTTT	TRBV9	TRBJ2-3	.
CASSGLALSTDTQYF	TGTGCCAGCAGTGGACTAGCCCTTAGCACAGATACGCAGTATTTT	TRBV27	TRBJ2-3	TRBD2
CASSLTAYTEAFF	TGCGCCAGCAGCTTGACAGCCTACACTGAAGCTTTCTTT	TRBV5-1	TRBJ1-1	.
CASGQGAGGTGELFF	TGTGCCAGCGGACAGGGGGCGGGAGGAACCGGGGAGCTGTTTTTT	TRBV11-2	TRBJ2-2	TRBD1
CATSRGVAGGRETQYF	TGTGCCACCAGCAGGGGAGTAGCGGGGGGGCGCGAGACCCAGTACTTC	TRBV10-3	TRBJ2-5	TRBD2
CASSRVQGGEQYF	TGTGCCAGCAGCCGGGTCCAGGGGGGCGAGCAGTACTTC	TRBV14	TRBJ2-7	.
CASSSGTGEGDTQYF	TGCGCCAGCAGCTCCGGGACGGGAGAAGGAGATACGCAGTATTTT	TRBV5-1	TRBJ2-3	.
CSVRRGLNEKLFF	TGCAGCGTCCGGCGGGGGCTTAATGAAAAACTGTTTTTT	TRBV29-1	TRBJ1-4	.
CAISESTRNEQFF	TGTGCCATCAGTGAGTCCACGAGAAATGAGCAGTTCTTC	TRBV10-3	TRBJ2-1	.
CASSLGTSGDPYEQYF	TGTGCCAGCAGCCTCGGGACTAGCGGGGATCCCTACGAGCAGTACTTC	TRBV9	TRBJ2-7	TRBD2
CASSTFSGGSYGYTF	TGTGCCAGTAGTACCTTCTCTGGGGGCAGCTATGGCTACACCTTC	TRBV19	TRBJ1-2	.
CASRTGNKYGYTF	TGTGCCAGCCGTACAGGGAACAAATATGGCTACACCTTC	TRBV11-2	TRBJ1-2	.
CASSPTPGTAPGQPQHF	TGCGCCAGCAGCCCTACTCCCGGGACAGCCCCCGGTCAGCCCCAGCATTTT	TRBV4-1	TRBJ1-5	TRBD1
CASSSLGGILYEQYF	TGTGCCAGCAGCTCTTTGGGGGGTATCCTATACGAGCAGTACTTC	TRBV5-6	TRBJ2-7	.
CASSHLGGKADTQYF	TGTGCCAGCAGCCACCTGGGCGGGAAGGCAGATACGCAGTATTTT	TRBV5-8	TRBJ2-3	.
CASSFHKNTEAFF	TGTGCCAGCAGCTTTCACAAGAACACTGAAGCTTTCTTT	TRBV11-2	TRBJ1-1	.
CASSLEAIAGGQDTQYF	TGTGCCAGCAGCTTAGAAGCAATCGCGGGGGGGCAAGATACGCAGTATTTT	TRBV7-2	TRBJ2-3	TRBD2
CASKDFNEQFF	TGTGCCAGTAAGGACTTCAATGAGCAGTTCTTC	TRBV19	TRBJ2-1	.
CASSSTLANQETQYF	TGTGCCAGTAGTAGCACTCTAGCGAACCAAGAGACCCAGTACTTC	TRBV19	TRBJ2-5	.
CATSRDRGGAETQYF	TGTGCCACCAGCAGAGATCGCGGGGGGGCCGAGACCCAGTACTTC	TRBV15	TRBJ2-5	TRBD2
CASSWGGTEQYF	TGTGCCAGCAGCTGGGGCGGGACCGAGCAGTACTTC	TRBV5-4	TRBJ2-7	.
CASSPWGTGGNYGYTF	TGTGCCAGCAGCCCATGGGGGACAGGGGGCAACTATGGCTACACCTTC	TRBV3-1/TRBV3-2	TRBJ1-2	TRBD1
CASSPTASGGGEQFF	TGTGCCAGCTCACCAACGGCTAGCGGGGGAGGCGAGCAGTTCTTC	TRBV18	TRBJ2-1	TRBD2